This T cell receptor beta chain originates from a study of Graves' ophthalmopathy and Graves' hyperthyroidism. Study summary: Peripheral blood was gathered at first diagnosis, ahead of any treatment whatsoever.

Amplifying from RNA transcripts, the study obtained TCR beta CDR3 regions. Investigators did first-round RT-PCR with HTBI primers, then second-round multiplex PCR. TCRdb ran MiXCR on the multiplex PCR reads and lists one entry per CDR3 protein. This table has about 740,000 distinct CDR3 sequences, roughly 40% appearing once. Points from the study as a whole: The model predicted progression of ophthalmopathy with a sensitivity of roughly 71%, and its specificity was roughly 72%.

In its sample, this clonotype was seen a few times. Its antigen remains unknown. Active ophthalmopathy (CAS at least 3, NOSPECS at least 4), lasting under 3 months. The starting material, 8 to 10 ml of fresh peripheral blood, provided the PBMCs. CDR1 and CDR2 (germline): SNHLY, FYNNEI. The CDR3 covers 14 residues. With 6 bases removed from V and 2 bases from J, the gap between germline ends came to 14 bases. The V and J genes are TRBV2 and TRBJ2-7, with D possibly matching TRBD2 (5 bases). Sequencing was done on a sample of peripheral blood. The sequence was collected from an adult man with Graves' ophthalmopathy. CDR3 sequence reads: CASSPHSGTYEQYF. CDR3 nucleotide sequence: TGTGCCAGCAGCCCTCACTCGGGAACCTACGAGCAGTACTTC.